This TCR beta chain was recorded in a study of blood T cell repertoires in COVID-19. Study background: Specimens from acute and convalescent COVID-19 originated in the United States, Italy and Spain. PBMCs, B-cell-depleted T cells, or T cells provided the cDNA or gDNA that made up the material.

V lost 2 bases to trimming and J lost 6 bases, with 11 bases between them. The germline CDR1 and CDR2 sequences are LGHDT and YNNKEL (reference sequence). The CDR3 is 13 residues long. The authors' processing: Reference gene primers were amplified, and this amplification served to estimate nucleated cell counts. The protocol was immunoSEQ multiplex PCR, while the TCRdb copy is restricted to in-frame clones and leaves out a portion. The DNA gave D and trimming, while V, J and clone size come from that table. The sample includes 100,000 or so clones, about 86% of them seen just once. Sequenced material: peripheral blood. V is TRBV3-1 (or the pseudogene TRBV3-2) and J is TRBJ2-7; D remains ambiguous. The clonotype comes from a man older than 75 with acute or convalescent COVID-19. CDR3 bases: TGTGCCAGCAGCCAACTTCTCTCTCGCGAGCAGTACTTC. Its translation: CASSQLLSREQYF.